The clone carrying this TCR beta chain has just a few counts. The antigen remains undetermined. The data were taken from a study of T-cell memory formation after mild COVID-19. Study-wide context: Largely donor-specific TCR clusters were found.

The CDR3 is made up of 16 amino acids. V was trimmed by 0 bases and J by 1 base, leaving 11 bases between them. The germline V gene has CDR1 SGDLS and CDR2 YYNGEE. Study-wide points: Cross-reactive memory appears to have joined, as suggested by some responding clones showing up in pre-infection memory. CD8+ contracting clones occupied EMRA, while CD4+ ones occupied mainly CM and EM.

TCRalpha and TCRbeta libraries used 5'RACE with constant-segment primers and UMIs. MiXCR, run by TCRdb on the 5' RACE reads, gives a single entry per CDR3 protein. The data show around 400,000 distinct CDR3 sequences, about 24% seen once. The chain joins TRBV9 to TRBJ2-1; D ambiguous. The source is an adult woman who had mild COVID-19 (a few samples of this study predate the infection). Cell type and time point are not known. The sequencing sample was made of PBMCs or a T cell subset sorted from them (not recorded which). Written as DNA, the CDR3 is TGTGCCAGCAGCGTAGCTCCGACATCGTCCTACAATGAGCAGTTCTTC. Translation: CASSVAPTSSYNEQFF.